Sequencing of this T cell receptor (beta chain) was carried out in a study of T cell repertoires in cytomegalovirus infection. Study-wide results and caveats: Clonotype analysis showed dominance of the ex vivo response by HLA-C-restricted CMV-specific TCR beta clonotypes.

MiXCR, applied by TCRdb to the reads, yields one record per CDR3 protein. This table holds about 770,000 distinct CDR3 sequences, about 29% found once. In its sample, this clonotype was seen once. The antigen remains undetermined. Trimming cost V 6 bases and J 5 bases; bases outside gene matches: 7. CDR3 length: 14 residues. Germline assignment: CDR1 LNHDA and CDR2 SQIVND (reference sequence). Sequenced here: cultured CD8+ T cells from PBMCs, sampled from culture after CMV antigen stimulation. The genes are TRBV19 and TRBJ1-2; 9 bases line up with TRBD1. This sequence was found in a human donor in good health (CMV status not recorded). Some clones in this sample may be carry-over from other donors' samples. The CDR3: CASRKDRGEYGYTF. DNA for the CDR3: TGTGCCAGTAGGAAAGACAGGGGGGAATATGGCTACACCTTC.